What follows are 30 T cell receptor beta chains derived from one specimen sequenced in a study of blood T cell repertoires in COVID-19. Some clones are missing from TCRdb's copy, which holds only in-frame ones; the method was immunoSEQ multiplex PCR. The sample comprises around 84,000 clones, about 80% of which are singletons, and about 12% rests with the top ten. Sequenced input: peripheral blood. These receptor sequences come from a woman in her thirties or forties with active or convalescent COVID-19.

This clone was seen only a few times. Mismatch with germline at one junction end may stem from a read error. The chain uses TRBV5-6 and TRBJ2-5; 8 bases line up with TRBD1. This CDR3 has 15 amino acids. The germline CDR1 and CDR2 sequences are SGHDT and YYEEEE. This chain's CDR3 is CASNLRGQGKETQYF. The CDR3 nucleotides are TGTGCCAGCAACTTGCGAGGACAGGGCAAAGAGACCCAGTACTTC. Using reference TRBV5-6 and TRBJ2-5 for the parts outside the CDR3, the full variable domain is DAGVTQSPTHLIKTRGQQVTLRCSPKSGHDTVSWYQQALGQGPQFIFQYYEEEERQRGNFPDRFSGHQFPNYSSELNVNALLLGDSALYLCASNLRGQGKETQYFGPGTRLLVL.

The V gene is TRBV24-1, the J gene TRBJ1-4; 7 bases map to TRBD1. V lost 5 bases to trimming and J lost 6 bases; unmatched junction nucleotides: 5. Germline CDR1 reads KGHDR; CDR2 reads SFDVKD. There are 14 residues in the CDR3. This CDR3 is CATSAADRDEKLFF. The CDR3 DNA is TGTGCCACCAGTGCAGCCGACAGGGATGAAAAACTGTTTTTT.

In its sample, this clone was seen once. V gene TRBV9 combines with J gene TRBJ2-7, with D tentatively TRBD1 (5 bases). V lost 2 bases and J 3 bases, leaving 9 bases between the germline ends. Germline V gives CDR1 SGDLS, CDR2 YYNGEE. The CDR3 spans 13 residues. This chain's CDR3 is CASSVTQGYEQYF. The CDR3 DNA sequence: TGTGCCAGCAGCGTCACCCAGGGCTACGAGCAGTACTTC.

The chain has TRBV7-3 and TRBJ2-2; tentatively, D is TRBD1 (6 bases). Per the germline V gene, CDR1 is SGHTA and CDR2 is FQGTGA. This CDR3 is 16 amino acids long. The V end lost 5 bases, the J end lost 0 bases, and 13 bases lay between the germline ends. This CDR3 reads CASSADSHANTGELFF. In nucleotides, the CDR3 is TGTGCCAGCAGCGCGGACAGTCACGCGAACACCGGGGAGCTGTTTTTT.

V is TRBV28 and J is TRBJ2-7; 7 bases are a match to TRBD1. CDR3 length: 17 residues. The V segment lost 6 bases and the J segment 5 bases; nucleotides outside the gene matches: 19. The germline CDR1 and CDR2 sequences are MDHEN and SYDVKM. CDR3: CASSPDMTGKDEDEQYF. Here the CDR3 DNA reads TGTGCCAGCAGCCCAGACATGACAGGGAAGGATGAGGACGAGCAGTACTTC.

The CDR3 DNA reads as TGTGCCAGCTCACCACGACAGGGGGATAAGTTGACTGAAGCTTTCTTT. The encoded protein is CASSPRQGDKLTEAFF. The chain combines TRBV18 with TRBJ1-1; TRBD1 matches at 9 bases. Trimming removed 1 base from V and 5 bases from J; junction bases left unmatched: 8. The CDR3 spans 16 residues. Germline-derived CDR1 and CDR2 are KGHSH and LQKENI.

The J gene is TRBJ2-5, the V gene TRBV6-6; D is unresolved. The V gene's germline CDR1 is MNHNY and CDR2 SVGAGI (reference sequence). The CDR3 is 11 residues long. The ends were cut back, 6 bases at V and 8 bases at J, with 10 bases in the middle. The CDR3 spells CASSPPPTQYF. The CDR3 nucleotides read TGTGCCAGCAGCCCTCCTCCCACCCAGTACTTC.

The J gene is TRBJ2-7, the V gene TRBV11-3; 12 positions agree with TRBD2. CDR3 length: 16 amino acids. Germline CDR1 SGHNT, CDR2 YENEEA. Trimming cost V 1 base and J 0 bases; bases outside gene matches: 1. CDR3 protein: CASSLGTSGTSYEQYF. As DNA, the CDR3 is TGTGCCAGCAGCTTAGGGACTAGCGGGACCTCCTACGAGCAGTACTTC.

The chain carries TRBV11-2 and TRBJ2-2; TRBD2 aligns across 11 bases. V was clipped by 5 bases and J by 6 bases; unmatched bases: 5. CDR1 and CDR2 from the germline V gene are SGHAT and FQNNGV. This CDR3 contains 15 residues. CDR3 sequence: CASSLAGGEAGELFF. In nucleotides, the CDR3 is TGTGCCAGCAGCCTAGCGGGGGGTGAGGCCGGGGAGCTGTTTTTT.

V usage is TRBV10-3 and J usage is TRBJ2-7; 7 bases align to TRBD1. Trimming at V came to 2 bases and at J to 2 bases, leaving 3 bases not matched to a gene. From germline, CDR1 is ENHRY and CDR2 SYGVKD. The CDR3 extends over 14 amino acids. The CDR3 DNA is TGTGCCATCAGTGAGCCTGGACAGGCCTACGAGCAGTACTTC. This sequence encodes CAISEPGQAYEQYF.

This chain links TRBV27 with TRBJ2-7; the match to TRBD2 covers 9 bases. The germline gives CDR1 MNHEY, CDR2 SMNVEV (reference sequence). The V gene end was trimmed by 3 bases and the J gene end by 6 bases; junction bases not matched to a gene: 6. This CDR3 is built from 14 residues. The CDR3 DNA is TGTGCCAGCAGTTTCGGCGGGAGGGTATCCGAGCAGTACTTC. Its protein product is CASSFGGRVSEQYF.

The chain carries TRBV27 and TRBJ2-1, with 7 bases fitting TRBD1. CDR1 and CDR2 from the germline V gene are MNHEY and SMNVEV (reference sequence). This CDR3 has 15 amino acids. V lost 3 bases to trimming and J lost 7 bases; unmatched junction nucleotides: 9. This CDR3 is CASSLLRDSWNEQFF. The CDR3 nucleotides are TGTGCCAGCAGTTTGCTCCGGGACAGCTGGAATGAGCAGTTCTTC.

The chain joins TRBV29-1 to TRBJ1-2, with D maybe TRBD1 (6 bases). The CDR3 sequence is 14 residues long. V was pared by 3 bases and J by 4 bases, with 15 bases between. Germline V gene data show CDR1 as SQVTM and CDR2 as ANQGSEA. The CDR3 reads CSVEGRGMGYGYTF. The DNA for the CDR3 is TGCAGCGTTGAGGGGAGGGGGATGGGCTATGGCTACACCTTC.

The rearrangement joins TRBV9 to TRBJ1-2; the D gene is possibly TRBD1 (5 bases). Germline V gene data show CDR1 as SGDLS and CDR2 as YYNGEE. The CDR3 covers 16 residues. The V gene lost 2 bases and the J gene lost 0 bases, with 14 bases spanning the gap. CDR3 sequence: CASSVDSTPANYGYTF. The DNA of the CDR3 is TGTGCCAGCAGCGTTGACAGTACCCCCGCTAACTATGGCTACACCTTC.

In its sample, this clone was seen once. The CDR3 region is CASSQEGRAPLHF. The CDR3 DNA sequence: TGCGCCAGCAGCCAAGAGGGGAGAGCACCCCTCCACTTT. V usage is TRBV4-3 and J usage is TRBJ1-6; D gene ambiguous. Germline V gene data show CDR1 as LGHNA and CDR2 as YSLEER. Deletions cut 0 bases from V and 11 bases from J, with 8 bases between. This CDR3 has 13 amino acids.

For the CDR3, the DNA is TGCGCCAGCAGCCAGAATACAGGGTACACGTACGAGCAGTACTTC. Translating it yields CASSQNTGYTYEQYF. The chain couples TRBV5-1 to TRBJ2-7, with a tentative D call TRBD1 (6 bases). Germline assignment: CDR1 SGHRS and CDR2 YFSETQ. CDR3 length: 15 residues. The V end lost 4 bases, the J end lost 4 bases, and 18 bases lay between the germline ends.

This clone came up a few times. The J gene is TRBJ2-3, the V gene TRBV18; D unresolved. CDR3 length: 15 residues. V shed 1 base and J shed 5 bases, with 13 bases lying between them. Germline V gene lookup returns CDR1 KGHSH and CDR2 LQKENI. The CDR3 loop is CASSPRGTSGDTQYF. Written as DNA, the CDR3 is TGTGCCAGCTCACCACGAGGAACTTCGGGAGATACGCAGTATTTT.

This clone has just one count. V is TRBV6-2 or TRBV6-3 and J is TRBJ2-7; 8 bases align to TRBD2. From germline, CDR1 is MNHEY and CDR2 SVGEGT. The trim removed 0 bases at V and 4 bases at J, leaving 8 bases unmatched. The CDR3 totals 16 residues. CDR3 region: CASSYSFASGSYEQYF. CDR3 bases: TGTGCCAGCAGTTACTCTTTTGCTAGCGGGTCTTACGAGCAGTACTTC.

The CDR3 DNA is TGTGCCAGCACCCAACGGGGAGAGCTCTACGAGCAGTACTTC. Protein product: CASTQRGELYEQYF. V usage is TRBV5-4 and J usage is TRBJ2-7; maybe TRBD2 (5 bases). V lost 6 bases and J 3 bases, leaving 16 bases between the germline ends. CDR1 and CDR2 (germline): SGHNT, YYREEE (reference sequence). This CDR3 spans 14 amino acids. Complete variable domain (other parts from reference TRBV5-4 and TRBJ2-7): ETGVTQSPTHLIKTRGQQVTLRCSSQSGHNTVSWYQQALGQGPQFIFQYYREEENGRGNFPPRFSGLQFPNYSSELNVNALELDDSALYLCASTQRGELYEQYFGPGTRLTVT.

V gene TRBV28 combines with J gene TRBJ1-4; perhaps TRBD1 as D (5 bases). The CDR3 sequence is 15 residues long. The germline V and J ends were trimmed by 4 bases and 4 bases, with 13 bases remaining between them. The germline V gene encodes CDR1 MDHEN and CDR2 SYDVKM. CDR3 loop: CASSSQGSGNEKLFF. DNA of the CDR3: TGTGCCAGCAGTTCGCAGGGTAGCGGTAATGAAAAACTGTTTTTT.

This clone has a handful of counts. J is TRBJ1-2 and V is TRBV12-3 or TRBV12-4; possibly TRBD1 for D (5 bases). V was pared by 1 base and J by 10 bases, with 7 bases between. The CDR3 extends over 11 amino acids. CDR3 sequence (DNA): TGTGCCAGCAGTTTAGGGGGGGACTACACCTTC. Translation: CASSLGGDYTF.

V and J are TRBV25-1 and TRBJ1-4, with 12 bases lining up with TRBD1. V dropped 5 bases and J dropped 7; count of bases not matched to a gene: 8. Per germline, CDR1 MGHDK and CDR2 SYGVNS. The CDR3 has 16 amino acids. CDR3 sequence reads: CASSTRDRGLGEKLFF. CDR3 DNA: TGTGCCAGCAGTACCCGGGACAGGGGGCTTGGTGAAAAACTGTTTTTT. Drawing the rest from reference TRBV25-1 and TRBJ1-4, the complete variable domain is EADIYQTPRYLVIGTGKKITLECSQTMGHDKMYWYQQDPGMELHLIHYSYGVNSTEKGDLSSESTVSRIRTEHFPLTLESARPSHTSQYLCASSTRDRGLGEKLFFGSGTQLSVL.

The CDR3 sequence: CASSPGDLLGLDTQYF. The CDR3 DNA follows: TGTGCCAGCAGCCCGGGGGACTTGCTCGGTTTGGATACGCAGTATTTT. This chain links TRBV7-2 with TRBJ2-3; possible D gene TRBD2, 6 bases. Germline V lookup: CDR1 SGHTA, CDR2 FQGNSA. This CDR3 has 16 residues. V lost 5 bases and J lost 6, with 21 bases in between. Together with reference TRBV7-2 and TRBJ2-3, the CDR3 gives the full variable domain: GAGVSQSPSNKVTEKGKDVELRCDPISGHTALYWYRQSLGQGLEFLIYFQGNSAPDKSGLPSDRFSAERTGGSVSTLTIQRTQQEDSAVYLCASSPGDLLGLDTQYFGPGTRLTVL.

A single count supports this clone. The rearrangement joins TRBV11-2 to TRBJ1-6; no reliable D call. Germline lookup yields CDR1 SGHAT and CDR2 FQNNGV. Trimming cost V 8 bases and J 0 bases, with 8 bases left between them. The CDR3 covers 14 residues. CDR3 sequence: CASERSSYNSPLHF. In DNA, the CDR3 is TGTGCCAGCGAGAGGAGCTCCTATAATTCACCCCTCCACTTT.

The V call is TRBV5-8, the J call TRBJ2-5; D possibly corresponds to TRBD1 (6 bases). The V and J ends lost 0 bases and 0 bases respectively, with 12 bases between them. CDR3 length: 16 residues. Looked up from germline, CDR1 is SGHTS and CDR2 is YDEGEE. CDR3 sequence (DNA): TGTGCCAGCAGCTTGGGGACAGCCAAGTACCAAGAGACCCAGTACTTC. Amino acid sequence: CASSLGTAKYQETQYF. Full variable domain (remainder filled in from reference TRBV5-8 and TRBJ2-5): EAGVTQSPTHLIKTRGQQATLRCSPISGHTSVYWYQQALGLGLQFLLWYDEGEERNRGNFPPRFSGRQFPNYSSELNVNALELEDSALYLCASSLGTAKYQETQYFGPGTRLLVL.

The V call is TRBV6-5, the J call TRBJ2-4, with D uncertain. This CDR3 has 15 amino acids. Germline CDR1 and CDR2: MNHEY and SVGAGI. V lost 5 bases and J lost 4, with 15 bases in between. As DNA, the CDR3 is TGTGCCAGCAGTCCAACAGCCTTTGGGAAAAACATTCAGTACTTC. Encoded protein: CASSPTAFGKNIQYF.

The rearrangement uses TRBV6-1 and TRBJ1-3; D is unclear. Trimming stripped 2 bases from V and 2 bases from J, with 7 bases between. This CDR3 is built from 14 residues. Germline assignment: CDR1 MNHNS and CDR2 SASEGT. CDR3 sequence (DNA): TGTGCCAGCAGTGAATCCGTTCCTGGAAACACCATATATTTT. Translating gives CASSESVPGNTIYF.

The chain carries TRBV6-6 and TRBJ1-1; no clear D. The CDR3 has 14 residues. Trimming stripped 0 bases from V and 0 bases from J, with 5 bases between. The V gene's germline CDR1 is MNHNY and CDR2 SVGAGI (reference sequence). The CDR3 nucleotides are TGTGCCAGCAGTTACTCAGAGATGAACACTGAAGCTTTCTTT. Translation: CASSYSEMNTEAFF.

This clone has just one count. This sequence joins TRBV25-1 and TRBJ1-2; D remains unclear. Germline values: CDR1 MGHDK, CDR2 SYGVNS. V lost 5 bases and J lost 4, with 11 bases in between. The CDR3 contains 13 residues. CDR3 sequence: CASSPEGPYGYTF. Written as DNA, the CDR3 is TGTGCCAGCAGTCCCGAGGGCCCCTATGGCTACACCTTC.

The rearrangement uses TRBV6-5 and TRBJ2-5, with D perhaps matching TRBD2 (7 bases). CDR1 MNHEY and CDR2 SVGAGI come from the germline V gene. The CDR3 loop spans 14 amino acids. Trimming pared 7 bases from V and 3 bases from J, leaving 15 bases between. CDR3 nucleotides: TGTGCCAGCATAGGGGGGGCTAGAAAAGAGACCCAGTACTTC. Its translation is CASIGGARKETQYF.